The T cell receptor beta chain described here comes from a study of OX40 agonist ivuxolimab in advanced cancers. On the study more broadly: The patients got ivuxolimab, which is an agonistic anti-OX40 (CD134) antibody. The study reported partial responses in three patients: one hepatocellular carcinoma, two cutaneous melanoma. The study's findings and limits: Expanded clones tended on average to be more numerous among CD8+ T cells than CD4+.

Turning to this clone: The antigen is unknown.

Samples were taken at baseline and on day 1 of cycles 4 and 7. This CDR3 has 14 amino acids. The germline gives CDR1 SGHRS, CDR2 YFSETQ. The V end was cut by 0 bases, the J end by 4 bases, with 10 bases between. Sequencing was performed with immunoSEQ multiplex PCR; in TCRdb, only in-frame clones are kept and a portion is missing. The sample lists roughly 70,000 clones, about 85% occurring once. Specimen: CD4+ or CD8+ T cells sorted from blood, collected in a trial of the OX40 agonist ivuxolimab. The chain is built from TRBV5-1 and TRBJ2-5, with a weak D call TRBD2 (6 bases). The receptor was derived from an adult with an advanced solid tumor such as melanoma, head and neck, liver or kidney cancer. CDR3 loop: CASSLGGGLETQYF. In DNA, the CDR3 is TGCGCCAGCAGCTTGGGAGGAGGGCTAGAGACCCAGTACTTC.